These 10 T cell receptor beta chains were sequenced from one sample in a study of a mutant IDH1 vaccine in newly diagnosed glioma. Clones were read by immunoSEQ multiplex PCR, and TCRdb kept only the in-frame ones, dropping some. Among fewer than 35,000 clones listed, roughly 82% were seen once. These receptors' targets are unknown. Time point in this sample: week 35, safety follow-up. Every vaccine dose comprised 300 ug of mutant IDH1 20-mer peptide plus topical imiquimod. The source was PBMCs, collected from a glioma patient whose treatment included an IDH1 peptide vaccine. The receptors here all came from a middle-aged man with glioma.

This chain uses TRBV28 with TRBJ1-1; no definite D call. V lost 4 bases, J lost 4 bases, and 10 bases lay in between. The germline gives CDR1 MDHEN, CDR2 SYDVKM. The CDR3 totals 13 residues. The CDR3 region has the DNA TGTGCCAGCAGTTACCCCTCGGGCACTGAAGCTTTCTTT. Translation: CASSYPSGTEAFF.

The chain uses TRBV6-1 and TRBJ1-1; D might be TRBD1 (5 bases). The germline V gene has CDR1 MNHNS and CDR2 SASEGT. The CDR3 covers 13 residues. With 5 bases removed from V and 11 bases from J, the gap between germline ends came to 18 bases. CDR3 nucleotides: TGTGCCAGCAGTTCCCCTCCCAGGGAGGGTGCTTTCTTT. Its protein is CASSSPPREGAFF.

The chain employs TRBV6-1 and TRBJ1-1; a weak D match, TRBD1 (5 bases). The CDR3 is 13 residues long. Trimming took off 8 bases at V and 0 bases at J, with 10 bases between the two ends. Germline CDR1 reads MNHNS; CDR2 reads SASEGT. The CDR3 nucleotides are TGTGCCAGCCTGACAGACATGAACACTGAAGCTTTCTTT. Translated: CASLTDMNTEAFF.

The DNA for the CDR3 is TGTGCCAGCAGGACAGATCATGAGATAGCTTTCTTT. It encodes CASRTDHEIAFF. V gene TRBV28 combines with J gene TRBJ1-1; maybe TRBD1 (5 bases). In germline, CDR1 is MDHEN, CDR2 SYDVKM. CDR3 length equals 12 residues. V shed 6 bases and J shed 10 bases, with 15 bases lying between them.

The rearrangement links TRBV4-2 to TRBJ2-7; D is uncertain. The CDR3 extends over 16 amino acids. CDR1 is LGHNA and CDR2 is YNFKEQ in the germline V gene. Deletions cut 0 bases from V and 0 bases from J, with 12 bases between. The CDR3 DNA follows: TGTGCCAGCAGCCAAGATTCCCTACGGAGCTCCTACGAGCAGTACTTC. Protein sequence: CASSQDSLRSSYEQYF.

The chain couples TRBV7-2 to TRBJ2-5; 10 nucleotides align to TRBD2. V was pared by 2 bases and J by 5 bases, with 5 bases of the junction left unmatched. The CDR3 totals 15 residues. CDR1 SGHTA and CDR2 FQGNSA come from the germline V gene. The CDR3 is CASSLSGGAYETQYF. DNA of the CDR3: TGTGCCAGCAGCTTAAGCGGGGGGGCATATGAGACCCAGTACTTC.

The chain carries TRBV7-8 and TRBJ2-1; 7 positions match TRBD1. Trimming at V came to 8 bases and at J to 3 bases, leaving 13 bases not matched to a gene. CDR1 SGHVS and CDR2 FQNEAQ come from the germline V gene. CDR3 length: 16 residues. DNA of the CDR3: TGTGCCAGCCAAGATCTGGGACAGACAAACTACAATGAGCAGTTCTTC. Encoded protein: CASQDLGQTNYNEQFF.

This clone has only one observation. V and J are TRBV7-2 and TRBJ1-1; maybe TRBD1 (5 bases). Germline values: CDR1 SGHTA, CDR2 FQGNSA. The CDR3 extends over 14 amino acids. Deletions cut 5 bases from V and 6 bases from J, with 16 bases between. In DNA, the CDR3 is TGTGCCAGCAGCCTGGGGCAGGGAGAGGCTGAAGCTTTCTTT. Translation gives CASSLGQGEAEAFF.

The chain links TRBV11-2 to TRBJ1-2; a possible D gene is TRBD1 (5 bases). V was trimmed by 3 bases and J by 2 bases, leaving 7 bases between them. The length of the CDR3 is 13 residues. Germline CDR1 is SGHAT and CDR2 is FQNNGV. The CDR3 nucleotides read TGTGCCAGCAGCTTGTGGGACAACTATGGCTACACCTTC. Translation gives CASSLWDNYGYTF.

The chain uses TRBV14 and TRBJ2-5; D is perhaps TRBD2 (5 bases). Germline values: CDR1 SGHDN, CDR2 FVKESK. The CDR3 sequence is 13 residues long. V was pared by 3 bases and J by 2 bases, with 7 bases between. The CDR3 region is CASSQDSQETQYF. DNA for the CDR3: TGTGCCAGCAGCCAGGACTCACAAGAGACCCAGTACTTC.